The sequence of this T cell receptor (beta chain) was determined in a study of T cell responses to AZD1222 COVID-19 vaccine. With 5 bases removed from V and 4 bases from J, the gap between germline ends came to 5 bases. The CDR3 is 11 amino acids. Germline V gene sequence: CDR1 KGHSH, CDR2 LQKENI. Some clones are missing from TCRdb's copy, which holds only in-frame ones; the method was immunoSEQ multiplex PCR. The repertoire consists of roughly 97,000 clones, with approximately 89% occurring once and the leading ten covering 18%. The sequenced sample was peripheral blood, obtained on day 0 of AZD1222 vaccination. This chain joins TRBV18 and TRBJ2-5; D is unclear. This receptor was obtained from an adult in good health. The DNA for the CDR3 is TGTGCCAGCTCAAACTCAGAGACCCAGTACTTC. Translating it yields CASSNSETQYF.